This section outlines one TCR beta chain sequence together with its context. Patients who had autoimmune disease history or got systemic immunosuppression were left out. Baseline was the first blood sampling point, followed by cycle 4 day 1 and cycle 7 day 1. Profiled with immunoSEQ multiplex PCR; TCRdb holds only in-frame clones, not every one. The sample has around 72,000 clones, around 84% seen once. The data derive from a study of OX40 agonist ivuxolimab in advanced cancers. V gave up 2 bases and J gave up 5 bases, with 4 bases separating them. Per the germline V gene, CDR1 is SGHRS and CDR2 is YFSETQ. This CDR3 region has 12 residues.

The source is an adult with an advanced solid tumor such as melanoma, head and neck, liver or kidney cancer. The chain is built from TRBV5-1 and TRBJ2-2; D unclear. Specimen: CD4+ or CD8+ T cells sorted from blood, collected in a trial of the OX40 agonist ivuxolimab. As DNA, the CDR3 is TGCGCCAGCAGCTTACAGACCGGGGAGCTGTTTTTT. It yields the protein CASSLQTGELFF.